The clone carrying this T cell receptor (beta chain) came up a few times. Its antigen remains unidentified. Time point defined: newly diagnosed GD, antithyroid drugs for less than 3 months. Researchers made the TCR library from RNA that was extracted from PBMCs. This record comes from a study of regulatory T cells in long-lasting Graves disease. Study-wide background: New Graves' disease cases had less than 3 months of antithyroid drugs. Study-wide results and limits: Patients whose Graves' disease persisted exhibited lower TCR diversity than those newly diagnosed. When disease was persistent, TRBV28, TRBJ1-2 and TRBJ2-5 were the favored segments.

The germline V gene encodes CDR1 ENHRY and CDR2 SYGVKD. This CDR3 comprises 15 residues. The V segment lost 6 bases and the J segment 8 bases; nucleotides outside the gene matches: 10. Arm-PCR of CDR3 regions and iRepertoire HTBI primers were the basis on which TCR beta libraries were built. One entry per CDR3 protein results from TCRdb running MiXCR on the multiplex PCR reads. Here the sample spans about 310,000 distinct CDR3 sequences, 15% to 20% being singletons. The sequences come from peripheral blood mononuclear cells (PBMCs), collected at new diagnosis, from a patient treated with antithyroid drugs. This receptor was obtained from a female donor with Graves disease. The V and J genes are TRBV10-3 and TRBJ2-1; TRBD2 aligns across 10 bases. The CDR3 DNA follows: TGTGCCATCAGCCGAGAGCGGGAGGGGTACGATGAGCAGTTCTTC. Translated: CAISREREGYDEQFF.